These T cell receptor beta chains were read from a single sample in a study of OX40 agonist ivuxolimab in advanced cancers. Sequencing used immunoSEQ multiplex PCR; TCRdb keeps in-frame clones, though not all of them. The sample comprises about 69,000 clones, 80% to 95% of which are singletons, and approximately 0.3% rests with the top ten. The sample consisted of CD4+ or CD8+ T cells sorted from blood, taken in a trial of the OX40 agonist ivuxolimab. Source of these receptors: an adult with an advanced solid tumor such as melanoma, head and neck, liver or kidney cancer. Both conserved end residues are part of each CDR3. The order of the fields is CDR3 protein, V gene, clone size, J gene, CDR3 length. Where a row states a size, it is once, few, many or the class of an expanded clone; other rows omit it.

cdr3_aa: CASSRSGGRQETQYF
v_call: TRBV18
clone_size: -
j_call: TRBJ2-5
cdr3_length: 15

cdr3_aa: CATRGLLTDTQYF
v_call: TRBV19
clone_size: -
j_call: TRBJ2-3
cdr3_length: 13

cdr3_aa: CATHPPSGNPYEQYF
v_call: TRBV6-6
clone_size: -
j_call: TRBJ2-7
cdr3_length: 15

cdr3_aa: CASSPVSGRTHEQYF
v_call: TRBV6-1
clone_size: -
j_call: TRBJ2-7
cdr3_length: 15

cdr3_aa: CASSQLVGQAGTYEQYF
v_call: TRBV4-1
clone_size: -
j_call: TRBJ2-7
cdr3_length: 17

cdr3_aa: CASSLMGLAVGTQYF
v_call: TRBV28
clone_size: -
j_call: TRBJ2-3
cdr3_length: 15

cdr3_aa: CSVEVGYTGELFF
v_call: TRBV29-1
clone_size: -
j_call: TRBJ2-2
cdr3_length: 13

cdr3_aa: CASSPSRAGSRQPQHF
v_call: TRBV19
clone_size: -
j_call: TRBJ1-5
cdr3_length: 16

cdr3_aa: CASNFYEQYF
v_call: TRBV6-5
clone_size: -
j_call: TRBJ2-7
cdr3_length: 10

cdr3_aa: CASSLLGYQETQYF
v_call: TRBV7-2
clone_size: -
j_call: TRBJ2-5
cdr3_length: 14

cdr3_aa: CASSILRGMVTGELFF
v_call: TRBV19
clone_size: -
j_call: TRBJ2-2
cdr3_length: 16

cdr3_aa: CASSQGTSGLNEQFF
v_call: TRBV4-2
clone_size: -
j_call: TRBJ2-1
cdr3_length: 15

cdr3_aa: CASSQQGMGNTEAFF
v_call: TRBV18
clone_size: -
j_call: TRBJ1-1
cdr3_length: 15

cdr3_aa: CASSRAAGAEAFF
v_call: TRBV6-5
clone_size: -
j_call: TRBJ1-1
cdr3_length: 13

cdr3_aa: CASSPQGANVLTF
v_call: TRBV18
clone_size: -
j_call: TRBJ2-6
cdr3_length: 13

cdr3_aa: CASSQPGIGHEAFF
v_call: TRBV4-1
clone_size: -
j_call: TRBJ1-1
cdr3_length: 14

cdr3_aa: CASSEQASNQPQHF
v_call: TRBV6-1
clone_size: -
j_call: TRBJ1-5
cdr3_length: 14

cdr3_aa: CASTSRGGSTDTQYF
v_call: TRBV5-1
clone_size: once
j_call: TRBJ2-3
cdr3_length: 15

cdr3_aa: CASSSGNRGETQYF
v_call: TRBV5-1
clone_size: -
j_call: TRBJ2-5
cdr3_length: 14

cdr3_aa: CASSRSRETQYF
v_call: TRBV6-1
clone_size: -
j_call: TRBJ2-5
cdr3_length: 12

cdr3_aa: CASSPEGYTEAFF
v_call: TRBV5-1
clone_size: -
j_call: TRBJ1-1
cdr3_length: 13

cdr3_aa: CASNYQGQGPFGYTF
v_call: TRBV6-1
clone_size: -
j_call: TRBJ1-2
cdr3_length: 15

cdr3_aa: CASSPGLAGSYEQYF
v_call: TRBV5-1
clone_size: -
j_call: TRBJ2-7
cdr3_length: 15

cdr3_aa: CASGTQSGEKLFF
v_call: TRBV9
clone_size: few
j_call: TRBJ1-4
cdr3_length: 13

cdr3_aa: CASRGQGWEQYF
v_call: TRBV2
clone_size: -
j_call: TRBJ2-7
cdr3_length: 12